The 23 T cell receptor beta chains listed next were all sequenced from one sample in a study of cytomegalovirus exposure and HLA in healthy donors. This PCR relied on a set of 60 Vbeta primers and 13 Jbeta primers. Generated by immunoSEQ multiplex PCR, the TCRdb table keeps only in-frame clones and is missing some. The sample shows under 200,000 clones, roughly 77% of them seen only once. Sequences were obtained from PBMCs. Receptors were obtained from a woman aged 40 to 55 in good health and CMV-seropositive.

This clone was detected a few times. The CDR3 region is CASSPSGTSGYEQYF. The CDR3 nucleotides are TGTGCCAGCAGCCCCTCCGGGACTAGCGGGTACGAGCAGTACTTC. The rearrangement links TRBV5-5 to TRBJ2-7, with 12 bases that match TRBD2. Trimming cost V 4 bases and J 4 bases; bases outside gene matches: 6. The CDR3 extends over 15 amino acids. Germline CDR1 reads SGHKS; CDR2 reads YYEKEE (reference sequence).

The genes are TRBV6-1 and TRBJ2-5; maybe TRBD2 (5 bases). The J call is uncertain, as TRBJ2-7 better fits the DNA end. CDR1 is MNHNS, CDR2 SASEGT, per germline. There are 15 residues in the CDR3. CDR3 loop: CASSEMFSGIYEQYF. CDR3 nucleotides: TGTGCCAGCAGTGAAATGTTCTCGGGAATCTACGAGCAGTACTTC.

Comments on this clone: Its ends do not fully match the called genes, so a read error is possible. The chain joins TRBV7-2 to TRBJ2-1; D might be TRBD1 (5 bases). Germline CDR1 and CDR2: SGHTA and FQGNSA. The length of the CDR3 is 14 residues. The DNA for the CDR3 is TGTGCCAGCAGTCAAAATAGACAGAGTAATGAGCAGCTCTTC. Its translation: CASSQNRQSNEQLF.

This rearrangement joins TRBV30 to TRBJ1-6; no reliable D call. The CDR3 contains 14 residues. Trimming took 0 bases from V and 7 from J, leaving 10 bases between them. Germline V gives CDR1 GTSNPN, CDR2 SVGIG (reference sequence). The CDR3 DNA follows: TGTGCCTGGAGTGTAGGCAGACTAAATTCACCCCTCCACTTT. Its translation: CAWSVGRLNSPLHF.

The rearrangement joins TRBV9 to TRBJ2-3; 8 nucleotides agree with TRBD2. CDR1 and CDR2 from the germline V gene are SGDLS and YYNGEE. Trimming cost V 2 bases and J 3 bases; bases outside gene matches: 11. CDR3 length: 17 amino acids. This CDR3 is CASSVGGAGGVTDTQYF. CDR3 nucleotides: TGTGCCAGCAGCGTGGGGGGGGCGGGAGGTGTTACAGATACGCAGTATTTT. The full variable domain, rest sourced from reference TRBV9 and TRBJ2-3, is DSGVTQTPKHLITATGQRVTLRCSPRSGDLSVYWYQQSLDQGLQFLIQYYNGEERAKGNILERFSAQQFPDLHSELNLSSLELGDSALYFCASSVGGAGGVTDTQYFGPGTRLTVL.

The J gene is TRBJ1-3, the V gene TRBV28, with D hard to call. This CDR3 is built from 13 residues. Trimming stripped 5 bases from V and 3 bases from J, with 8 bases between. CDR1 MDHEN and CDR2 SYDVKM come from the germline V gene. The CDR3 sequence is CASSEPFGNTIYF. The DNA of the CDR3 is TGTGCCAGCAGTGAGCCATTTGGAAACACCATATATTTT.

This clone was seen only a few times. The chain combines TRBV7-9 with TRBJ2-6; TRBD2 might be the D (6 bases). V was cut by 1 base and J by 0 bases, with 13 bases left in between. Germline CDR1 is SEHNR and CDR2 is FQNEAQ (reference sequence). This CDR3 is built from 18 residues. Here the CDR3 reads CASSLGAGRASGANVLTF. Written as DNA, the CDR3 is TGTGCCAGCAGCTTAGGAGCGGGCCGGGCCTCTGGGGCCAACGTCCTGACTTTC.

The chain carries TRBV19 and TRBJ1-1, with D possibly being TRBD1 (6 bases). Between the trimmed V and J ends, which lost 4 bases and 1 base, there was a span of 10 bases. CDR3 size: 14 residues. Germline V gene data show CDR1 as LNHDA and CDR2 as SQIVND (reference sequence). CDR3 DNA sequence: TGTGCCAGTAGTAACAGGGAAGGGAACACTGAAGCTTTCTTT. As protein: CASSNREGNTEAFF. Drawing the rest from reference TRBV19 and TRBJ1-1, the complete variable domain is DGGITQSPKYLFRKEGQNVTLSCEQNLNHDAMYWYRQDPGQGLRLIYYSQIVNDFQKGDIAEGYSVSREKKESFPLTVTSAQKNPTAFYLCASSNREGNTEAFFGQGTRLTVV.

This clone appeared a single time. In nucleotides, the CDR3 is TGTGCCAGCAGCGCCGGGACATTGGTTCAAGAGACCCAGTACTTC. Its translation: CASSAGTLVQETQYF. This chain joins TRBV9 and TRBJ2-5; D is perhaps TRBD1 (6 bases). Germline V lookup: CDR1 SGDLS, CDR2 YYNGEE. V was pared by 3 bases and J by 2 bases, with 14 bases between. The length of the CDR3 is 15 residues.

This chain connects TRBV28 to TRBJ1-3; TRBD1 aligns across 7 bases. The CDR3 has 13 amino acids. Per germline, CDR1 MDHEN and CDR2 SYDVKM. J was trimmed by 3 bases and V by 6 bases; bases with no gene match: 2. In DNA, the CDR3 is TGTGCCAGCAGCTGGACAGGTGGAAACACCATATATTTT. Encoded protein: CASSWTGGNTIYF.

This clone appeared once. The chain links TRBV5-6 to TRBJ2-3; possible D gene TRBD2, 6 bases. The CDR3 is 16 residues long. Per the germline V gene, CDR1 is SGHDT and CDR2 is YYEEEE. V gave up 4 bases and J gave up 2 bases, with 17 bases separating them. CDR3 sequence reads: CASSQRLVLFTDTQYF. The CDR3 DNA is TGTGCCAGCAGCCAGAGACTAGTATTGTTCACAGATACGCAGTATTTT.

V gene TRBV19 combines with J gene TRBJ1-5; possibly TRBD1 for D (5 bases). CDR1 LNHDA and CDR2 SQIVND come from the germline V gene (reference sequence). V was cut by 2 bases and J by 4 bases, with 9 bases left in between. This CDR3 contains 14 residues. The DNA for the CDR3 is TGTGCCAGTAGTATATTGGGGCCGAATCAGCCCCAGCATTTT. Protein: CASSILGPNQPQHF. The whole variable domain, filled in from reference TRBV19 and TRBJ1-5, reads DGGITQSPKYLFRKEGQNVTLSCEQNLNHDAMYWYRQDPGQGLRLIYYSQIVNDFQKGDIAEGYSVSREKKESFPLTVTSAQKNPTAFYLCASSILGPNQPQHFGDGTRLSIL.

The chain couples TRBV5-1 to TRBJ2-7, with TRBD1 matching over 8 bases. This CDR3 contains 15 residues. The germline CDR1 and CDR2 sequences are SGHRS and YFSETQ. V was clipped by 4 bases and J by 0 bases; unmatched bases: 6. Here the CDR3 reads CASSPGGPSSYEQYF. CDR3 bases: TGCGCCAGCAGCCCAGGGGGCCCCTCCTCCTACGAGCAGTACTTC.

J is TRBJ2-1 and V is TRBV5-1; 8 bases map to TRBD2. V shed 0 bases, J shed 10 bases, and the junction held 12 bases outside the gene matches. Germline V CDR1 and CDR2: SGHRS, YFSETQ. This CDR3 contains 16 residues. The CDR3 sequence is CASSLAGTGLGGEQFF. The CDR3 coding sequence is TGCGCCAGCAGCTTGGCCGGGACGGGACTAGGCGGAGAGCAGTTCTTC.

The chain has TRBV7-2 and TRBJ2-5; 7 nucleotides line up with TRBD2. The ends lost 10 bases at V and 5 bases at J; junction bases unmatched: 10. The germline gives CDR1 SGHTA, CDR2 FQGNSA. The CDR3 is 13 residues long. CDR3 amino acids: CANQRVSGETQYF. In DNA, the CDR3 is TGTGCCAACCAGCGGGTTAGCGGGGAGACCCAGTACTTC.

The chain employs TRBV5-4 and TRBJ1-4; D is ambiguous. Trimming stripped 4 bases from V and 1 base from J, with 8 bases between. The germline V gene has CDR1 SGHNT and CDR2 YYREEE (reference sequence). This CDR3 region has 14 residues. Here the CDR3 reads CASSQHQTNEKLFF. The CDR3 DNA is TGTGCCAGCAGCCAACACCAAACTAATGAAAAACTGTTTTTT.

The DNA for the CDR3 is TGTGCCAGTAGTATAAGGCAGGGCACTGAAGCTTTCTTT. Its protein is CASSIRQGTEAFF. This rearrangement joins TRBV19 to TRBJ1-1, with D tentatively TRBD1 (5 bases). CDR1 and CDR2 from the germline V gene are LNHDA and SQIVND (reference sequence). CDR3 length: 13 amino acids. Trimming removed 2 bases at V and 4 bases at J, with 8 bases between.

The genes are TRBV6-6 and TRBJ1-1; 8 positions match TRBD1. CDR1 MNHNY and CDR2 SVGAGI come from the germline V gene (reference sequence). Trimming at V came to 10 bases and at J to 5 bases, leaving 6 bases not matched to a gene. This CDR3 region has 12 residues. CDR3 protein: CATGQGRTEAFF. The CDR3 DNA reads as TGTGCCACTGGACAGGGAAGAACTGAAGCTTTCTTT.

This clone turned up a few times. The chain is built from TRBV27 and TRBJ2-7, with D possibly TRBD1 on 5 matching bases. Trimming left V 4 bases short and J 4 bases short, with 17 bases between. CDR1 is MNHEY, CDR2 SMNVEV, per germline (reference sequence). The CDR3 contains 15 residues. This CDR3 is CASSSGRLGPYEQYF. Written as DNA, the CDR3 is TGTGCCAGCAGTTCCGGAAGGCTGGGGCCGTACGAGCAGTACTTC.

Turning to this clone: Its ends do not fully match the called genes, so a read error is possible. The rearrangement joins TRBV28 to TRBJ2-7; TRBD1 is a possible D gene (6 bases). The CDR3 runs 13 residues. Germline V gene sequence: CDR1 MDHEN, CDR2 SYDVKM. CDR3 sequence: CASSIAGQGPSLF. DNA of the CDR3: TGTGCCAGCAGTATAGCAGGGCAGGGGCCTTCATTATTC.

The rearrangement joins TRBV19 to TRBJ2-1, with 11 bases aligning to TRBD2. The CDR3 covers 13 residues. After removal of 8 bases from V and 10 bases from J, the junction contained 7 bases not matched to a gene. Germline-derived CDR1 and CDR2 are LNHDA and SQIVND (reference sequence). The CDR3 nucleotides read TGTGCCAGTGCGGGACTAGCGGTAGGAGAGCAGTTCTTC. This sequence encodes CASAGLAVGEQFF.

This clone came up a few times. The chain employs TRBV28 and TRBJ2-7, with D possibly being TRBD2 (6 bases). CDR3 length: 14 residues. With 2 bases removed from V and 0 bases from J, the gap between germline ends came to 8 bases. Per germline, CDR1 MDHEN and CDR2 SYDVKM. CDR3 sequence (DNA): TGTGCCAGCAGTTTAGGGGGGTTCTCCTACGAGCAGTACTTC. This codes for CASSLGGFSYEQYF.

This sequence joins TRBV2 and TRBJ1-2, with TRBD1 matching 7 bases. Germline lookup yields CDR1 SNHLY and CDR2 FYNNEI. The V and J ends lost 4 bases and 8 bases, in that order; junction bases with no gene match: 7. CDR3 length: 13 residues. The CDR3 DNA reads TGTGCCAGCAGTGCCGACAGGGAGCGCGGCTACACCTTC. Translated: CASSADRERGYTF.